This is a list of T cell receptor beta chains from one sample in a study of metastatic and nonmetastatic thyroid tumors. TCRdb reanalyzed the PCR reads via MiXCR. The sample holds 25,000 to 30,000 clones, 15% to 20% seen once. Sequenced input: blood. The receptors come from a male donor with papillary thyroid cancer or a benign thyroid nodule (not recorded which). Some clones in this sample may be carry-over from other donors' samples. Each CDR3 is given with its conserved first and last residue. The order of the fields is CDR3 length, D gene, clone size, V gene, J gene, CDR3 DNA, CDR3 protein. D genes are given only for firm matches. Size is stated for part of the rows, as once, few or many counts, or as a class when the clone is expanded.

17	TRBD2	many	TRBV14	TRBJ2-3	TGTGCCAGCAGCCAAGACCTGGGACTAGCGGTTCAAGATACGCAGTATTTT	CASSQDLGLAVQDTQYF
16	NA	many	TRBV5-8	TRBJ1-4	TGTGCCAGCAGCCAGCGACAGATTGCAACTAATGAAAAACTGTTTTTT	CASSQRQIATNEKLFF
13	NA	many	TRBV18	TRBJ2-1	TGTGCCAGCTCACCCCGATCTGGCGATAGAGCGCTCTTC	CASSPRSGDRALF
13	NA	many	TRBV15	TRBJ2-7	TGTGCCACCAGCAGAGTTGATTCCTACGAGCAGTACTTC	CATSRVDSYEQYF
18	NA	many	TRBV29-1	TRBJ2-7	TGCAGCGTTGCGCCCGGACCGTTCGGCACGACTAGGGACTACGAGCAGTACTTC	CSVAPGPFGTTRDYEQYF
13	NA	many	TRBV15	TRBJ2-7	TGTGCCACCAGCAGAGACAGGCCCTACGAGCAGTACTTC	CATSRDRPYEQYF
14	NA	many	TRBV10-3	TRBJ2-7	TGTGCCATCAGTACACAGAAGGGATATAGTCATCCGTACTTC	CAISTQKGYSHPYF
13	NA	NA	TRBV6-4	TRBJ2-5	TGTGCCAGCAGTTACGGGTTGCCGGGGACCCAGTACTTC	CASSYGLPGTQYF
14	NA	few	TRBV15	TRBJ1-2	TGTGCCACCAGCAGAGATGTGCGTCGGTCTGTCTACACCTTC	CATSRDVRRSVYTF
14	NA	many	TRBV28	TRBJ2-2	TGTGCCAGCAGGAGCGGTCAAGTCACCGGGGAGCTGTTTTTT	CASRSGQVTGELFF
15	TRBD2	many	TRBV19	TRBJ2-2	TGTGCCAGTAGTATTACTAGCGGGAACACCGGGGAGCTGTTTTTT	CASSITSGNTGELFF
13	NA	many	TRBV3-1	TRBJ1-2	TGTGCCAGCAGCCAAAATGGACCTTATGGCTACACCTTC	CASSQNGPYGYTF
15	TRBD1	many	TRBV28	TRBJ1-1	TGTGCCAGCAGACCCCCGACAGGGGAGGTCGCTGAAGCTTTCTTT	CASRPPTGEVAEAFF
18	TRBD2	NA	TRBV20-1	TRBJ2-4	TGCAGTGCTAGAGATGCGGGAGCGGATACTGTACCCAAAAACATTCAGTACTTC	CSARDAGADTVPKNIQYF
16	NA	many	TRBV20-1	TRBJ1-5	TGCAGTGCTAGAGATTCCTTTGGGGGACACGGTCAGCCCCAGCATTTT	CSARDSFGGHGQPQHF